Listed here are 23 T cell receptor beta chains from one sample, sequenced in a study of identical twins. TCRdb recomputed calls from the 5' RACE reads with MiXCR, one row per CDR3 protein. The sample lists hundreds of thousands of distinct CDR3 sequences; approximately 13% were seen once. This same sample was also taken into another study, of yellow fever vaccine responses in identical twins.

The sequenced sample was CD8+ T cells sorted from blood. These receptors were taken from a woman in her late teens or twenties in good health.

This clonotype has at least ten counts. This rearrangement joins TRBV7-8 to TRBJ2-1; D is unresolved. Trimming shortened V by 5 bases and J by 4 bases, and 18 bases separated the two germline ends. The CDR3 consists of 16 residues. The germline V gene encodes CDR1 SGHVS and CDR2 FQNEAQ. The CDR3 DNA is TGTGCCAGCAGCGGAGAGCGAGTGGGAATATACAATGAGCAGTTCTTC. The encoded protein is CASSGERVGIYNEQFF.

This chain joins TRBV28 and TRBJ1-5; no clear D. This CDR3 has 16 amino acids. V shed 5 bases and J shed 0 bases, with 14 bases lying between them. Germline V gene data show CDR1 as MDHEN and CDR2 as SYDVKM. The CDR3 region is CASSPRGLISNQPQHF. The CDR3 DNA follows: TGTGCCAGCAGTCCCAGAGGACTGATTAGCAATCAGCCCCAGCATTTT. Using reference TRBV28 and TRBJ1-5 for the parts outside the CDR3, the full variable domain is DVKVTQSSRYLVKRTGEKVFLECVQDMDHENMFWYRQDPGLGLRLIYFSYDVKMKEKGDIPEGYSVSREKKERFSLILESASTNQTSMYLCASSPRGLISNQPQHFGDGTRLSIL.

This sequence joins TRBV7-6 and TRBJ2-7; 8 bases map to TRBD2. The CDR3 length is 17 residues. Unmatched junction bases numbered 11, after V lost 4 bases and J lost 0 bases. CDR1 and CDR2 from the germline V gene are SGHVS and FNYEAQ. CDR3 region: CASSSRVAGSRSYEQYF. The CDR3 region has the DNA TGTGCCAGCAGCTCCCGGGTAGCGGGGTCTCGCTCCTACGAGCAGTACTTC.

This clonotype was detected many times. This rearrangement joins TRBV29-1 to TRBJ2-7; D may be TRBD2 (6 bases). Deletions cut 3 bases from V and 7 bases from J, with 10 bases between. The CDR3 loop spans 11 amino acids. Per germline, CDR1 SQVTM and CDR2 ANQGSEA. The CDR3 sequence is CSVDNGGEQYF. The CDR3 bases are TGCAGCGTTGATAATGGGGGGGAGCAGTACTTC.

Written as DNA, the CDR3 is TGTGCCAGCAGTCCCGACAGGGGGAGGGCGGCCCAGTACTTC. This translates into CASSPDRGRAAQYF. The chain has TRBV7-9 and TRBJ2-5; 9 bases are a match to TRBD1. The J segment lost 9 bases and the V segment lost 6 bases, leaving 11 bases of the junction unmatched. Germline assignment: CDR1 SEHNR and CDR2 FQNEAQ (reference sequence). The CDR3 contains 14 residues.

The rearrangement uses TRBV10-3 and TRBJ2-1, with a possible D match to TRBD1 (5 bases). The CDR3 has 13 residues. Germline V gives CDR1 ENHRY, CDR2 SYGVKD. The ends were cut back, 3 bases at V and 7 bases at J, with 10 bases in the middle. The CDR3 coding sequence is TGTGCCATCAGTGATGGGGCTGGTAATGAGCAGTTCTTC. Its translation is CAISDGAGNEQFF.

The CDR3 region is CASLLPGFRNEQFF. CDR3 coding DNA: TGTGCCAGCCTACTACCCGGGTTTCGCAATGAGCAGTTCTTC. J is TRBJ2-1 and V is TRBV12-3 or TRBV12-4, with no clear D. Between the trimmed V and J ends, which lost 8 bases and 6 bases, there was a span of 17 bases. The CDR3 runs to 14 residues.

This clonotype was picked up a small number of times. V and J are TRBV12-3 or TRBV12-4 and TRBJ1-2; tentative D call: TRBD1 (5 bases). This CDR3 is 14 amino acids long. Trimming cost V 6 bases and J 4 bases, with 15 bases left between them. The CDR3 is CASSLGGNRYGYTF. The CDR3 DNA follows: TGTGCCAGCAGCCTCGGGGGGAACCGCTATGGCTACACCTTC.

This clonotype has ten or more counts. The chain is built from TRBV6-5 and TRBJ2-1; 9 positions agree with TRBD2. J was trimmed by 6 bases and V by 0 bases; bases with no gene match: 15. The CDR3 spans 19 residues. CDR1 MNHEY and CDR2 SVGAGI come from the germline V gene. In DNA, the CDR3 is TGTGCCAGCAGTTACTCCCCCCCTTTTAGCGGGAGCGGGGGCAATGAGCAGTTCTTC. It specifies CASSYSPPFSGSGGNEQFF.

This clonotype was seen more than once but under ten times. The chain is built from TRBV9 and TRBJ2-5; TRBD2 is a possible D gene (5 bases). The CDR3 totals 15 residues. Trimming shortened V by 3 bases and J by 2 bases, and 14 bases separated the two germline ends. The germline V gene encodes CDR1 SGDLS and CDR2 YYNGEE. CDR3 region: CASSESGWEQETQYF. In DNA form, the CDR3 reads TGTGCCAGCAGCGAAAGCGGATGGGAACAAGAGACCCAGTACTTC.

In its sample, this clonotype was seen a few times. The chain's CDR3 is CASSSRRQGSNQPQHF. The CDR3 DNA sequence: TGTGCCAGCAGTTCAAGGAGACAGGGTAGCAATCAGCCCCAGCATTTT. This chain joins TRBV27 and TRBJ1-5, with 7 bases that match TRBD1. CDR1 and CDR2 from the germline V gene are MNHEY and SMNVEV (reference sequence). Trimming removed 4 bases from V and 0 bases from J; junction bases left unmatched: 6. The CDR3 has 16 residues.

This clonotype was seen ten or more times. CDR3 in DNA: TGCAGCGTTACAAATACCTTGACAGGGGAATATGGCTACACCTTC. Translated, it gives CSVTNTLTGEYGYTF. The chain links TRBV29-1 to TRBJ1-2, with TRBD1 identical over 8 bases. Germline loops: CDR1 SQVTM, CDR2 ANQGSEA. This CDR3 comprises 15 residues. V dropped 5 bases and J dropped 5; count of bases not matched to a gene: 13.

This chain uses TRBV7-9 with TRBJ1-2, with no clear D. Germline V CDR1 and CDR2: SEHNR, FQNEAQ (reference sequence). V lost 11 bases, J lost 0 bases, and 13 bases lay in between. The CDR3 spans 13 residues. The CDR3 sequence: CAPGEATNYGYTF. CDR3 in DNA: TGTGCCCCAGGAGAGGCCACTAACTATGGCTACACCTTC.

The gene calls are TRBV7-7 and TRBJ2-1; 9 bases line up with TRBD1. The J segment lost 6 bases and the V segment lost 5 bases, leaving 11 bases of the junction unmatched. The CDR3 contains 16 residues. CDR1 is SSHAT, CDR2 FNYEAQ, per germline (reference sequence). This CDR3 reads CASSPSRDRVGNEQFF. CDR3 nucleotides: TGTGCCAGCAGCCCGAGCCGGGACAGGGTGGGCAATGAGCAGTTCTTC.

This clonotype was counted at least ten times. This chain joins TRBV6-5 and TRBJ1-1, with 8 bases that match TRBD1. The CDR3 length is 13 residues. With 5 bases clipped from V and 1 base from J, the junction kept 0 bases outside the gene matches. CDR1 MNHEY and CDR2 SVGAGI come from the germline V gene. The CDR3 DNA follows: TGTGCCAGCAGTGACAGGGGGAACACTGAAGCTTTCTTT. This encodes CASSDRGNTEAFF.

This chain joins TRBV12-3 or TRBV12-4 and TRBJ1-4, with D unresolved. V lost 5 bases, J lost 5 bases, and 6 bases lay in between. This CDR3 is built from 12 residues. CDR3 protein: CASSLGNEKLFF. The CDR3 DNA reads as TGTGCCAGCAGTCTCGGGAATGAAAAACTGTTTTTT.

V is TRBV20-1 and J is TRBJ1-2, with D tentatively TRBD1 (5 bases). V gave up 3 bases and J gave up 2 bases, with 13 bases separating them. Germline V gene sequence: CDR1 DFQATT, CDR2 SNEGSKA (reference sequence). The CDR3 spans 14 residues. CDR3 protein: CSASGVGVNYGYTF. The CDR3 bases are TGCAGTGCTAGTGGTGTAGGGGTCAACTATGGCTACACCTTC.

This clonotype came up a few times. The rearrangement links TRBV24-1 to TRBJ2-1; 10 nucleotides line up with TRBD2. With 2 bases clipped from V and 9 bases from J, the junction kept 6 bases outside the gene matches. The length of the CDR3 is 15 residues. CDR1 and CDR2 (germline): KGHDR, SFDVKD. The CDR3 DNA is TGTGCCACCAGTGATTCTAGCGGGGGCACCCCTGAGCAGTTCTTC. It is translated as CATSDSSGGTPEQFF.

This clonotype was seen a few times. The V gene is TRBV4-1, the J gene TRBJ1-1, with D perhaps TRBD1 (6 bases). CDR1 is MGHRA and CDR2 is YSYEKL in the germline V gene. The CDR3 totals 14 residues. V was cut by 1 base and J by 4 bases, with 10 bases left in between. CDR3 region: CASSQGTAPTEAFF. Written as DNA, the CDR3 is TGCGCCAGCAGCCAAGGGACAGCACCCACTGAAGCTTTCTTT.

Many counts were recorded for this clonotype. The J gene is TRBJ2-3, the V gene TRBV7-8; 10 bases are shared with TRBD2. The CDR3 runs to 17 residues. V dropped 4 bases and J dropped 3; count of bases not matched to a gene: 10. Looked up from germline, CDR1 is SGHVS and CDR2 is FQNEAQ. The CDR3 region has the DNA TGTGCCAGCAGCTACGATCGGACTAGCGGAGCAACAGATACGCAGTATTTT. Its protein is CASSYDRTSGATDTQYF.

This clonotype has ten or more counts. The CDR3 nucleotides are TGTGCCAGCAGTGGTGGGGGGACGAACACCGGGGAGCTGTTTTTT. Translation: CASSGGGTNTGELFF. This sequence joins TRBV28 and TRBJ2-2; a possible D gene is TRBD2 (6 bases). In germline, CDR1 is MDHEN, CDR2 SYDVKM. The V and J ends lost 5 bases and 0 bases respectively, with 10 bases between them. The CDR3 spans 15 residues.

For this clonotype: A read error is possible here, since a much larger clone lies one base away. This chain joins TRBV7-9 and TRBJ2-7; D is uncertain. Germline V gene data show CDR1 as SEHNR and CDR2 as FQNEAQ (reference sequence). With 4 bases removed from V and 3 bases from J, the gap between germline ends came to 7 bases. The CDR3 is 12 amino acids. The CDR3 coding sequence is TGTGCCAGCAGCTCCTACAGCTACGAGCAGTACGTC. This sequence encodes CASSSYSYEQYV.

In this sample, this clonotype turned up a few times. The rearrangement links TRBV28 to TRBJ1-5, with D unresolved. The germline V and J ends were trimmed by 6 bases and 3 bases, with 12 bases remaining between them. The germline CDR1 and CDR2 sequences are MDHEN and SYDVKM. There are 14 residues in the CDR3. The CDR3 DNA is TGTGCCAGCAGCCACATCGGTACCAATCAGCCCCAGCATTTT. It yields the protein CASSHIGTNQPQHF.